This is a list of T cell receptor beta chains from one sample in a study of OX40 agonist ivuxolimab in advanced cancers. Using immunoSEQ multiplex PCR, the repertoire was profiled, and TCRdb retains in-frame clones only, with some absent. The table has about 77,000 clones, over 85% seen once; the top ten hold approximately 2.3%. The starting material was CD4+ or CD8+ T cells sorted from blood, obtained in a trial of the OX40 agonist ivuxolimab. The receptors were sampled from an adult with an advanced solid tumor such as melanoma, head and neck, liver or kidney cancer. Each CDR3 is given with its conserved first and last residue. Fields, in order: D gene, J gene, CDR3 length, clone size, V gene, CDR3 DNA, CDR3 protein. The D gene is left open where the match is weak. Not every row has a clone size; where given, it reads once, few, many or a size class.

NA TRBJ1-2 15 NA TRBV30 TGTGCCTGGAGTGTCTTCTCCAGGGTTCACTATGGCTACACCTTC CAWSVFSRVHYGYTF
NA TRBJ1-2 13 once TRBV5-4 TGTGCCAGCAGCTTGACAGGGATAAATGGCTACACCTTC CASSLTGINGYTF
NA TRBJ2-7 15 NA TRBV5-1 TGCGCCAGCAGCCCACGACTAAAAAACTCCTACGAGCAGTACTTC CASSPRLKNSYEQYF
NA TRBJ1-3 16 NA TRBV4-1 TGCGCCAGCAGCCAAGACAGGGTGAGCTCTGGAAACACCATATATTTT CASSQDRVSSGNTIYF
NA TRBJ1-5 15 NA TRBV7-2 TGTGCCAGCAGCTTCCGCCCCAGCAGCAATCAGCCCCAGCATTTT CASSFRPSSNQPQHF
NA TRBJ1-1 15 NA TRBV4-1 TGCGCCAGCAGCCGTCCTTGGATGCGGGGCACTGAAGCTTTCTTT CASSRPWMRGTEAFF
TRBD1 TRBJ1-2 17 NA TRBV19 TGTGCCAGTAGTACGGGGGCCGGGACAGTGGGGCACTATGGCTACACCTTC CASSTGAGTVGHYGYTF
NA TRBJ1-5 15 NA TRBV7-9 TGTGCCAGCAGCTTAGACAGGCGCGACGATCAGCCCCAGCATTTT CASSLDRRDDQPQHF
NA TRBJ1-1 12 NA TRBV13 TGTGCCAGCAGCCGCAGGGGTGGTGAAGCTTTCTTT CASSRRGGEAFF
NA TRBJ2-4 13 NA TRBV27 TGTGCCAGCAGTTTAACAGTTAGGGACATTCAGTACTTC CASSLTVRDIQYF
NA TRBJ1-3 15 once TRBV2 TGTGCCAGCAGGCGGGACCCGAGCTCTGGAAACACCATATATTTT CASRRDPSSGNTIYF
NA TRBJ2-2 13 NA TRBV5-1 TGCGCCAGCAGCTTTGGGGGCACCGGGGAGCTGTTTTTT CASSFGGTGELFF
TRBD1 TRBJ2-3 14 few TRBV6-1 TGTGCCAGCAGTCAGGGGGCAAAATCAGATACGCAGTATTTT CASSQGAKSDTQYF
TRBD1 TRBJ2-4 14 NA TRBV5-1 TGCGCCAGCAGCCCTCGACAGGGGGCAGACATTCAGTACTTC CASSPRQGADIQYF
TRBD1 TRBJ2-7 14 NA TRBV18 TGTGCCAGCTCACCAAGGACAGGTCCCACCGAGCAGTACTTC CASSPRTGPTEQYF
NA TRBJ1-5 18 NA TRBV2 TGTGCCAGCACCTCTCAAGCGGCAGGGCGAGTAAGTCTTCAGCCCCAGCATTTT CASTSQAAGRVSLQPQHF